This entry is about one T cell receptor (beta chain). What it recognizes is unknown. V gave up 8 bases and J gave up 3 bases, with 16 bases separating them. The CDR3 runs to 14 residues. Germline CDR1 is MNHNY and CDR2 is SVGAGI (reference sequence). The data were obtained in a study of cytomegalovirus exposure and HLA in healthy donors. Study findings and constraints: The classifier was said to identify cytomegalovirus status with high specificity and sensitivity.

This table comes from immunoSEQ multiplex PCR, and its TCRdb copy is limited to in-frame clones, with some not included. The sample carries about 38,000 clones, 85% to 95% recorded once. The chain is built from TRBV6-6 and TRBJ1-1, with a tentative D call TRBD1 (6 bases). This sequence was found in a man aged 18 to 29 in good health and CMV-seronegative. Material: PBMCs. The DNA for the CDR3 is TGTGCCAGCGGGGACCGGGACATTGACACTGAAGCTTTCTTT. Translation: CASGDRDIDTEAFF.